The clone carrying this T cell receptor (beta chain) was counted many times. What it binds is not known. TCRdb fed the multiplex PCR reads into MiXCR, producing one record per CDR3 protein. The repertoire includes about 80,000 distinct CDR3 sequences, approximately 19% of them detected once, and approximately 2.5% sits in the top ten. This entry comes from a study of breast tumors, draining lymph nodes, adjacent tissues. Whole-study results and caveats: Tumor repertoires ranked between lymph nodes and nontumor tissue in diversity, with V and J gene preferences.

V dropped 4 bases and J dropped 8 bases, with 9 bases sitting between them. This CDR3 comprises 13 residues. From germline, CDR1 is SEHNR and CDR2 FQNEAQ (reference sequence). Axillary draining lymph nodes of breast cancer patients supplied the node samples. The chain combines TRBV7-9 with TRBJ1-6, with D hard to call. The clonotype was recovered from a female donor with breast cancer. Some clones in this sample may be carry-over from other donors' samples. The sample comprised axillary lymph node tissue. The CDR3 DNA follows: TGTGCCAGCAGCTCCCAATTGGATTCACCCCTCCACTTT. This encodes CASSSQLDSPLHF.